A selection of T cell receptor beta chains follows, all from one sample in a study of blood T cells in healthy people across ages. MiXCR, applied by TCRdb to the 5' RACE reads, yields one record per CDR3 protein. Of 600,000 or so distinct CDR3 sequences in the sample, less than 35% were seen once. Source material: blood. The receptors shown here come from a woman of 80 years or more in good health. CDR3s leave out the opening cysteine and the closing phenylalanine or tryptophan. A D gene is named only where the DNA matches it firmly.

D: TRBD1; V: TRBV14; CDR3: ASSQDVRTGYGYT
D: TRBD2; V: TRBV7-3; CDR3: VSNASGAAYNEQF
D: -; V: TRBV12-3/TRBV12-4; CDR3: ASSLDRFLQPQH
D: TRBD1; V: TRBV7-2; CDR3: ASNPLTARDRAGANVLT
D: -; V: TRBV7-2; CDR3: ASSSPGGGGVSNTQY
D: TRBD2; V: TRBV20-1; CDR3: SARTSGGPYNEQF
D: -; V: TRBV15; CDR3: ATSRGPMQPGNEQF
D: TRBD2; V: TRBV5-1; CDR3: ASSSGTSGATDTQY
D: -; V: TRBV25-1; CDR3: ASEVTDNTGELF
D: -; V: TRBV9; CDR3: ASSVGGSGPYNEQF
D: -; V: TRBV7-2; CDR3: ASRQGNEQY
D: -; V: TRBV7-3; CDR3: DSSLFPSNTYNEQF
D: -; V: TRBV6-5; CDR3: ASTVTGTDTQY
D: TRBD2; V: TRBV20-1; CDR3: SARDRLTSGVLGTYEQY
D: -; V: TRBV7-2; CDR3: ASSLGGGRSSSYNEQF
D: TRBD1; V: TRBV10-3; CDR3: AAGQGDGQY
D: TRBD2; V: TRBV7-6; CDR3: ASSLAPASGGYTGERF
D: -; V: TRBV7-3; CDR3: ASAGRSTDTQY
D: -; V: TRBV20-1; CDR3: SALRRDYGYT
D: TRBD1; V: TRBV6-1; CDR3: ASSEGASRY
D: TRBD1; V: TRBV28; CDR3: ASSSSQGARATNEKLF
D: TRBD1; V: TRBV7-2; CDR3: ASSPQQGYTGELF
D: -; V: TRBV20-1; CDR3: SSPSGFSNEQF
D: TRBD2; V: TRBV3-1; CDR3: ASSPGGGISYNEQF
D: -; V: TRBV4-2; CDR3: ASSQDPAREDGNTIY
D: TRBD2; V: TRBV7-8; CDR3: ASSLELAGSSYEQY
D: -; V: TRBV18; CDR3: ASSHTGSANEKLF
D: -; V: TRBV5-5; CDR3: ASSLQGRFDEQY
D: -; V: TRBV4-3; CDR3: ASGTSGGYT
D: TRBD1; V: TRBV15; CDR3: ATSRDQGAGGGYT
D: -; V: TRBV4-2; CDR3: ASSQDPQGNTEAF
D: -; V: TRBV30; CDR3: AWSPAGAGANVLT
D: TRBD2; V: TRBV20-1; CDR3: SARGQVERGTETQY
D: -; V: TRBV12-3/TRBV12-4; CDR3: AGSLRMNTEAF
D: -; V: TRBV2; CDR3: ASSPGTRGEEQY
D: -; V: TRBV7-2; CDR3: ASSQDSGGMNTEAF
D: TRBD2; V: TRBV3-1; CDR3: ASSLRGGKETQY
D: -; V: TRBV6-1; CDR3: ASKGSNQPQH
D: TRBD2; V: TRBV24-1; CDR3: ATSDPISGGRTDTQY
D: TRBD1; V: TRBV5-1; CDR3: ASSSPGQEAGGYT
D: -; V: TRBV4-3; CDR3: ASSQTRKSNRPQH
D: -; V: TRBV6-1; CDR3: ASGVGSLQGHGYT
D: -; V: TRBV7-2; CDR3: ASNDGLNEQF
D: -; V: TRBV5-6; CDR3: ASNIRGYGYT
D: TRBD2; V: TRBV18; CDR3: ASSRPEAGGYNEQY
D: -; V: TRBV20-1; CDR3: SARDRSRPEVRETQY
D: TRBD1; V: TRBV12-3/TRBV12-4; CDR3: ASSLTGGGTEAF
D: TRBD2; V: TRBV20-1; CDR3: SASSGTRYNGQF
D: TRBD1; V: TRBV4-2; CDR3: ASSQTGGAGHTEAF